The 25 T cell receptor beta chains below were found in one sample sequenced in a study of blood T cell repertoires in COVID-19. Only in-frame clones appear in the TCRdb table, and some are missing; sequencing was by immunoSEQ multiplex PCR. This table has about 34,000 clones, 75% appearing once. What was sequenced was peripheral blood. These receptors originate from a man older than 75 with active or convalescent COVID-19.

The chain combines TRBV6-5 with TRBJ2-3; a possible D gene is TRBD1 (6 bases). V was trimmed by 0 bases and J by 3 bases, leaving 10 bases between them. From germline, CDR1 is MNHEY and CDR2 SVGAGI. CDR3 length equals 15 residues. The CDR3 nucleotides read TGTGCCAGCAGTTACTCGAGACAGGTTACAGATACGCAGTATTTT. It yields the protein CASSYSRQVTDTQYF.

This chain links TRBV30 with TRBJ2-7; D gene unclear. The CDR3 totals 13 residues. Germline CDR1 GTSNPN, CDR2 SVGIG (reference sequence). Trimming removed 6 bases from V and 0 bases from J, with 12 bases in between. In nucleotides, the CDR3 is TGTGCCTGTCTAAGAGACACCTCCTACGAGCAGTACTTC. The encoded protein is CACLRDTSYEQYF.

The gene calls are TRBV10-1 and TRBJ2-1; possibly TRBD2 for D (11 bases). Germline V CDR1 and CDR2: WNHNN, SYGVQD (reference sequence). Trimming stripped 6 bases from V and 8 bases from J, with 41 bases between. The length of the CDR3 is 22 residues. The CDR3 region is CASRTRDRGLTSGSINLDEQFF. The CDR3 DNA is TGCGCCAGCAGGACCCGGGACAGGGGCCTTACTAGCGGGAGTATCAACTTGGATGAGCAGTTCTTC.

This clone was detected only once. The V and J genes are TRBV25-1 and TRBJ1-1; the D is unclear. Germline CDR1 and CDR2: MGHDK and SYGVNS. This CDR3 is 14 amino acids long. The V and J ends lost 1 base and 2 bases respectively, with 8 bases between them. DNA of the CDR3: TGTGCCAGCAGTGAATTCGAGGGAAACACTGAAGCTTTCTTT. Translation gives CASSEFEGNTEAFF.

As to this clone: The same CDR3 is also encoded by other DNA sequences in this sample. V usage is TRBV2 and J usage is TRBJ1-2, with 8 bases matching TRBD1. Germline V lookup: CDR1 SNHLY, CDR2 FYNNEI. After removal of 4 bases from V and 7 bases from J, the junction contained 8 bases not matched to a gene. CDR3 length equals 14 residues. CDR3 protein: CASSGGQGARGYTF. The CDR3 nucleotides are TGTGCCAGCAGTGGGGGGCAGGGGGCGCGTGGCTACACCTTC.

The CDR3 here is CASSLDHNMAGYGYTF. The DNA for the CDR3 is TGTGCCAGCAGCTTAGATCATAATATGGCGGGCTATGGCTACACCTTC. V gene TRBV11-2 combines with J gene TRBJ1-2; D ambiguous. Germline-derived CDR1 and CDR2 are SGHAT and FQNNGV. The V end lost 0 bases, the J end lost 4 bases, and 15 bases lay between the germline ends. The CDR3 is made up of 16 amino acids.

The CDR3 DNA sequence: TGTGCCAGCAGTTCCCCACGCCTACTGATCTACGAGCAGTACTTC. Translated, it gives CASSSPRLLIYEQYF. The chain employs TRBV28 and TRBJ2-7; no clear D gene. This CDR3 contains 15 residues. V was trimmed by 4 bases and J by 3 bases, leaving 16 bases between them. CDR1 MDHEN and CDR2 SYDVKM come from the germline V gene.

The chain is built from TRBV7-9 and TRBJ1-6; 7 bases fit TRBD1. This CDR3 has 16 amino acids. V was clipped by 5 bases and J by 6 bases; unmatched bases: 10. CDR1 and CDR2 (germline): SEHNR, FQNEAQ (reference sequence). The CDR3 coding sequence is TGTGCCAGCAGCCCATACCCCGGGACAGCTAATTCACCCCTCCACTTT. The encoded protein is CASSPYPGTANSPLHF. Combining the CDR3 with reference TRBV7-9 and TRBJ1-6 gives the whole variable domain DTGVSQNPRHKITKRGQNVTFRCDPISEHNRLYWYRQTLGQGPEFLTYFQNEAQLEKSRLLSDRFSAERPKGSFSTLEIQRTEQGDSAMYLCASSPYPGTANSPLHFGNGTRLTVT.

CDR3 nucleotides: TGCGCCAGCAGCTTGGACAGAGCTAACTATGGCTACACCTTC. Amino acid sequence: CASSLDRANYGYTF. The gene calls are TRBV5-1 and TRBJ1-2; the D is unclear. The V end lost 0 bases, the J end lost 0 bases, and 6 bases lay between the germline ends. This CDR3 has 14 amino acids. The germline V gene encodes CDR1 SGHRS and CDR2 YFSETQ.

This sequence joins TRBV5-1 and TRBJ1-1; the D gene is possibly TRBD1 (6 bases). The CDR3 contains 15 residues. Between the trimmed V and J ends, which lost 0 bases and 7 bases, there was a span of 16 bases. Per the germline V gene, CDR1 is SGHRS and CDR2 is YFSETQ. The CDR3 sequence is CASSLAFTSRGEAFF. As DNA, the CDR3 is TGCGCCAGCAGCTTGGCCTTTACAAGCAGGGGTGAAGCTTTCTTT.

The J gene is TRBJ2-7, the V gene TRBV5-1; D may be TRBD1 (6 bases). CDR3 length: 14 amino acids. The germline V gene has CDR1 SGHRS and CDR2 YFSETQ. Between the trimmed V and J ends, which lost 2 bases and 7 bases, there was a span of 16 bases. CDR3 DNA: TGCGCCAGCAGCTTACAGGGCGTGTTTAGGGAGCAGTACTTC. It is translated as CASSLQGVFREQYF.

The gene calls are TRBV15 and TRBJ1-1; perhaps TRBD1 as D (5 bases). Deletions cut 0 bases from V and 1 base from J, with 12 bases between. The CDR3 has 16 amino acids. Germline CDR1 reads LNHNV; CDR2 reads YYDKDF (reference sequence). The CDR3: CATSRDFRQGNTEAFF. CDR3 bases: TGTGCCACCAGCAGAGATTTCAGGCAGGGGAACACTGAAGCTTTCTTT.

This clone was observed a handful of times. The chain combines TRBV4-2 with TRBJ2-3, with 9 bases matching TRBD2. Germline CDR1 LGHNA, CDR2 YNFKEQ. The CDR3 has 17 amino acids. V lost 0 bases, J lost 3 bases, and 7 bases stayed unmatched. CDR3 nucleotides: TGTGCCAGCAGCCAAGATCGGGCGGGAGGGGGGACAGATACGCAGTATTTT. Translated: CASSQDRAGGGTDTQYF.

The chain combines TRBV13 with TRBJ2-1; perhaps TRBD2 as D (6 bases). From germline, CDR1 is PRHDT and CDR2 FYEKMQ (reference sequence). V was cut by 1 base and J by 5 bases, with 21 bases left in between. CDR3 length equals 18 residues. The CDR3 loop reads CASSLAERAHAAHNEQFF. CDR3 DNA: TGTGCCAGCAGCTTAGCCGAGCGGGCCCATGCCGCCCACAATGAGCAGTTCTTC.

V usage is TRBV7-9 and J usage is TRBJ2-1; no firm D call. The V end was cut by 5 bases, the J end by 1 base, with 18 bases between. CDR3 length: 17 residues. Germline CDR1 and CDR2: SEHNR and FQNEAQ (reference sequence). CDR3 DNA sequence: TGTGCCAGCAGCACTACACATTCGGTTAGTTCCTACAATGAGCAGTTCTTC. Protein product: CASSTTHSVSSYNEQFF.

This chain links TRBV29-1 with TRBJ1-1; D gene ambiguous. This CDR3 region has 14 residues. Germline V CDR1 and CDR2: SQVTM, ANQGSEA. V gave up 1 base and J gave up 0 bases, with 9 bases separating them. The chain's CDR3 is CSVEGTSMNTEAFF. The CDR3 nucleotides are TGCAGCGTTGAAGGTACTTCAATGAACACTGAAGCTTTCTTT. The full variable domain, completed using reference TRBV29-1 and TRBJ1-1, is SAVISQKPSRDICQRGTSLTIQCQVDSQVTMMFWYRQQPGQSLTLIATANQGSEATYESGFVIDKFPISRPNLTFSTLTVSNMSPEDSSIYLCSVEGTSMNTEAFFGQGTRLTVV.

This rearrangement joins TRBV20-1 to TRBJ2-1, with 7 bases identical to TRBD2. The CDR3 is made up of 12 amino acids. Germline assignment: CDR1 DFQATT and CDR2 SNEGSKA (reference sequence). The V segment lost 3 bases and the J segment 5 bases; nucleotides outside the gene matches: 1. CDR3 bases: TGCAGTGCTAGTCGGGGGGACAATGAGCAGTTCTTC. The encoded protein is CSASRGDNEQFF.

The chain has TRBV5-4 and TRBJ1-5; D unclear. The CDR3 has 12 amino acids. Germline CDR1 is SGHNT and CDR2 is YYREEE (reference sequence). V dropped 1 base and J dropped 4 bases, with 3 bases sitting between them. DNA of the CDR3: TGTGCCAGCAGCTTGCCTAATCAGCCCCAGCATTTT. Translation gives CASSLPNQPQHF.

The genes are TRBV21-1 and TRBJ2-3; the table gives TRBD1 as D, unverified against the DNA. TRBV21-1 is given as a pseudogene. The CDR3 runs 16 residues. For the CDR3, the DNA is TGTGCCAGCAGCAGGCGGACAGGGCCCTTTGGAGATACGCAGTATTTT. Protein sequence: CASSRRTGPFGDTQYF.

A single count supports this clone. For the CDR3, the DNA is TGTGCCAGCAGCTTGATGATCGGGGACAATCAGCCCCAGCATTTT. This encodes CASSLMIGDNQPQHF. V and J are TRBV5-5 and TRBJ1-5, with unresolved D. Germline CDR1 reads SGHKS; CDR2 reads YYEKEE (reference sequence). Trimming removed 1 base at V and 3 bases at J, with 11 bases between. CDR3 size: 15 residues.

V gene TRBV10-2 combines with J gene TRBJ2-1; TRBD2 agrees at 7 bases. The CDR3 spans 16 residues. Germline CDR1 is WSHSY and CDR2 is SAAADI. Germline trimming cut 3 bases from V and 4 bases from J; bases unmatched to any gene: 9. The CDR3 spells CASSDAGAGMYNEQFF. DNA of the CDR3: TGCGCCAGCAGTGATGCGGGAGCTGGGATGTACAATGAGCAGTTCTTC.

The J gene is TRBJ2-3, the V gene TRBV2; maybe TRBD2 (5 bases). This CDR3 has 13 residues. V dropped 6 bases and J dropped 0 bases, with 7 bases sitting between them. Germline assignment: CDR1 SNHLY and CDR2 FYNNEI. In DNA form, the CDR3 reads TGTGCCAGCAGCGGGGATAGCACAGATACGCAGTATTTT. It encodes CASSGDSTDTQYF.

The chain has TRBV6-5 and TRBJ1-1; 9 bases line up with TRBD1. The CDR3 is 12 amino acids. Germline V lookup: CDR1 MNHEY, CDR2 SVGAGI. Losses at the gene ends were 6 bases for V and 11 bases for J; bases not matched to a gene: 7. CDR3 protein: CASRTTGGGAFF. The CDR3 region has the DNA TGTGCCAGCAGAACAACAGGGGGCGGCGCTTTCTTT.

The CDR3 protein is CATSGTSAYEQYF. The CDR3 DNA sequence: TGCGCCACCTCCGGGACTAGCGCTTACGAGCAGTACTTC. V usage is TRBV10-2 and J usage is TRBJ2-7; 10 bases fit TRBD2. Germline V gene lookup returns CDR1 WSHSY and CDR2 SAAADI. The CDR3 covers 13 residues. The trim removed 10 bases at V and 4 bases at J, leaving 7 bases unmatched.

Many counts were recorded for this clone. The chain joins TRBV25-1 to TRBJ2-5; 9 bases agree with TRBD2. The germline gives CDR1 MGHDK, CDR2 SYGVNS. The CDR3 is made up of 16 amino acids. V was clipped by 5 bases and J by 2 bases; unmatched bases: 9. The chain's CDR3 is CASSPGTSSKQETQYF. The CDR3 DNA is TGTGCCAGCAGTCCTGGGACTAGCAGCAAACAAGAGACCCAGTACTTC.